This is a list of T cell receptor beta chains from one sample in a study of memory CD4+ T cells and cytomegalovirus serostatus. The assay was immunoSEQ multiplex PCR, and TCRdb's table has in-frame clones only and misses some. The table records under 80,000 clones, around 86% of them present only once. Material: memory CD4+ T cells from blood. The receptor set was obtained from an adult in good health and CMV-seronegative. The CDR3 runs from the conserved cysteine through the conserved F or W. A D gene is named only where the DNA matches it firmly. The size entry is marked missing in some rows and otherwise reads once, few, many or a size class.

CDR3: CAWSVVGGSTEAFF
DNA: TGTGCCTGGAGTGTCGTCGGTGGGAGCACTGAAGCTTTCTTT
J: TRBJ1-1
D: .
V: TRBV30
size: .

CDR3: CASSRDGRATEAFF
DNA: TGCGCCAGCAGCCGCGACGGGCGGGCCACTGAAGCTTTCTTT
J: TRBJ1-1
D: .
V: TRBV5-1
size: few

CDR3: CASSPSTGNTEAFF
DNA: TGTGCCAGCAGCCCATCGACAGGGAACACTGAAGCTTTCTTT
J: TRBJ1-1
D: .
V: TRBV7-6
size: few

CDR3: CASKTPSGANVLTF
DNA: TGTGCCAGCAAAACGCCATCTGGGGCCAACGTCCTGACTTTC
J: TRBJ2-6
D: .
V: TRBV6-1
size: .

CDR3: CASSIDSANYGYTF
DNA: TGCGCCAGCAGCATTGACAGCGCTAACTATGGCTACACCTTC
J: TRBJ1-2
D: .
V: TRBV5-1
size: .

CDR3: CASSSGMRAFF
DNA: TGCGCCAGCAGCTCAGGGATGCGAGCTTTCTTT
J: TRBJ1-1
D: .
V: TRBV5-1
size: .

CDR3: CASSLAGMNTGELFF
DNA: TGTGCCAGCAGCTTAGCGGGGATGAACACCGGGGAGCTGTTTTTT
J: TRBJ2-2
D: .
V: TRBV7-2
size: .

CDR3: CAWSVQGNQPQHF
DNA: TGTGCCTGGAGTGTACAGGGCAATCAGCCCCAGCATTTT
J: TRBJ1-5
D: .
V: TRBV30
size: .

CDR3: CAWSRSIGGGVDTEAFF
DNA: TGTGCCTGGAGTCGTTCTATAGGTGGTGGAGTGGACACTGAAGCTTTCTTT
J: TRBJ1-1
D: .
V: TRBV30
size: few

CDR3: CASSLRPGGQPQHF
DNA: TGCGCCAGCAGCTTGAGGCCGGGCGGGCAGCCCCAGCATTTT
J: TRBJ1-5
D: .
V: TRBV5-1
size: .

CDR3: CAISAGTSGRSRDTQYF
DNA: TGTGCCATCAGTGCCGGGACTAGCGGGAGAAGTAGAGATACGCAGTATTTT
J: TRBJ2-3
D: TRBD2
V: TRBV10-3
size: .

CDR3: CASSLEGELYEQYF
DNA: TGTGCCAGCAGTTTAGAGGGGGAACTCTACGAGCAGTACTTC
J: TRBJ2-7
D: .
V: TRBV27
size: .